This T cell receptor beta chain was obtained from a study of blood T cell repertoires in COVID-19. The repertoire was sequenced with immunoSEQ multiplex PCR; TCRdb's copy has only in-frame clones and lacks some. This sample has more than 150,000 clones, with over 75% found just once. Germline V gene data show CDR1 as GTSNPN and CDR2 as SVGIG (reference sequence). Trimming pared 2 bases from V and 0 bases from J, leaving 11 bases between. CDR3 length equals 16 residues. The sample taken for sequencing was peripheral blood. The chain links TRBV30 to TRBJ2-6; tentatively, D is TRBD1 (6 bases). This TCR derives from a man in his forties or fifties who had recovered from COVID-19. The CDR3, as DNA: TGTGCCTGGAGTCTCCGGACAGCCTCTGGGGCCAACGTCCTGACTTTC. Protein: CAWSLRTASGANVLTF.